Below are 28 T cell receptor beta chains sequenced from a single sample in a study of blood T cell repertoires in COVID-19. TCRdb's copy holds only in-frame clones and misses some; the assay was immunoSEQ multiplex PCR. The sample consists of 45,000 to 60,000 clones, around 88% of them appearing once. The sample was peripheral blood. These receptors all stem from a man aged 55 to 70 with acute or convalescent COVID-19.

The J gene is TRBJ1-1, the V gene TRBV27; weak D call: TRBD1 (6 bases). The germline gives CDR1 MNHEY, CDR2 SMNVEV (reference sequence). V was cut by 5 bases and J by 1 base, with 11 bases left in between. The CDR3 covers 14 residues. The CDR3 bases are TGTGCCAGCAGTGCCGCGACAGGGAACACTGAAGCTTTCTTT. It is translated as CASSAATGNTEAFF.

This chain links TRBV7-2 with TRBJ2-7, with 7 bases fitting TRBD2. CDR1 and CDR2 from the germline V gene are SGHTA and FQGNSA. Germline trimming cut 1 base from V and 0 bases from J; bases unmatched to any gene: 3. The CDR3 covers 15 residues. CDR3 protein: CASSLVAGNSYEQYF. CDR3 DNA sequence: TGTGCCAGCAGCTTAGTAGCGGGTAACTCCTACGAGCAGTACTTC.

The chain uses TRBV4-1 and TRBJ2-7; 12 positions match TRBD2. V dropped 4 bases and J dropped 5; count of bases not matched to a gene: 9. The CDR3 loop spans 16 amino acids. The germline V gene has CDR1 MGHRA and CDR2 YSYEKL. The DNA of the CDR3 is TGCGCCAGCAGCCGGGGAGGCCTAGCGGGGGGGAACGAGCAGTACTTC. This translates into CASSRGGLAGGNEQYF.

V is TRBV4-1 and J is TRBJ2-1; TRBD2 matches 7 bases. Trimming at V came to 4 bases and at J to 2 bases, leaving 8 bases not matched to a gene. The CDR3 extends over 16 amino acids. The germline gives CDR1 MGHRA, CDR2 YSYEKL. DNA of the CDR3: TGCGCCAGCAGCCCTCAACCAGCGGGAACCTACAATGAGCAGTTCTTC. This codes for CASSPQPAGTYNEQFF.

The chain combines TRBV6-5 with TRBJ1-1; D not resolved. Germline CDR1 is MNHEY and CDR2 is SVGAGI. This CDR3 has 15 residues. V shed 0 bases and J shed 11 bases, with 19 bases lying between them. This CDR3 reads CASSYSRSGNKAAFF. The CDR3 nucleotides read TGTGCCAGCAGTTACTCGCGGTCGGGGAATAAGGCTGCTTTCTTT.

J is TRBJ2-3 and V is TRBV6-1; no clear D. Germline CDR1 is MNHNS and CDR2 is SASEGT. V shed 3 bases and J shed 4 bases, with 14 bases lying between them. The CDR3 covers 15 residues. CDR3 nucleotides: TGTGCCAGCAGTGACCCCAGTAAAAGTCCAGATACGCAGTATTTT. Its translation is CASSDPSKSPDTQYF.

The V call is TRBV6-1, the J call TRBJ2-1, with 9 bases that match TRBD2. Germline loops: CDR1 MNHNS, CDR2 SASEGT. This CDR3 region has 16 residues. Unmatched junction bases numbered 0, after V lost 0 bases and J lost 0 bases. The CDR3 loop is CASSEASGGSYNEQFF. DNA of the CDR3: TGTGCCAGCAGTGAAGCTAGCGGGGGCTCCTACAATGAGCAGTTCTTC.

The chain couples TRBV6-1 to TRBJ2-3; tentative D call: TRBD2 (5 bases). Germline V gene data show CDR1 as MNHNS and CDR2 as SASEGT. The CDR3 consists of 16 residues. V lost 2 bases and J 0 bases, leaving 12 bases between the germline ends. The CDR3 nucleotides are TGTGCCAGCAGTGAAAGGAGGTTCGATAGCACAGATACGCAGTATTTT. Its translation is CASSERRFDSTDTQYF.

The chain couples TRBV19 to TRBJ2-3; TRBD2 matches 7 bases. The V gene end was trimmed by 5 bases and the J gene end by 2 bases; junction bases not matched to a gene: 7. Germline loops: CDR1 LNHDA, CDR2 SQIVND (reference sequence). This CDR3 spans 15 amino acids. The CDR3, as DNA: TGTGCCAGTAGTCCCGGGACTAAATACACAGATACGCAGTATTTT. Translation: CASSPGTKYTDTQYF. Full variable domain (remainder filled in from reference TRBV19 and TRBJ2-3): DGGITQSPKYLFRKEGQNVTLSCEQNLNHDAMYWYRQDPGQGLRLIYYSQIVNDFQKGDIAEGYSVSREKKESFPLTVTSAQKNPTAFYLCASSPGTKYTDTQYFGPGTRLTVL.

V and J are TRBV28 and TRBJ1-2; D is ambiguous. V was clipped by 2 bases and J by 4 bases, with 11 bases between them. The CDR3 length is 14 residues. Germline V CDR1 and CDR2: MDHEN, SYDVKM. DNA of the CDR3: TGTGCCAGCAGTTTAGGGCAGCCGATCTATGGCTACACCTTC. It is translated as CASSLGQPIYGYTF.

This chain joins TRBV20-1 and TRBJ2-3, with 12 bases aligning to TRBD2. Trimming took 3 bases from V and 6 from J; bases not matched to a gene: 10. Germline assignment: CDR1 DFQATT and CDR2 SNEGSKA (reference sequence). There are 16 residues in the CDR3. CDR3: CSASRPSGRAVDTQYF. In DNA form, the CDR3 reads TGCAGTGCTAGTAGGCCTAGCGGGAGGGCCGTGGATACGCAGTATTTT.

In regard to this clone: The same CDR3 also results from other DNA sequences found in this sample. This chain uses TRBV27 with TRBJ2-7; D is possibly TRBD1 (5 bases). The V end was cut by 2 bases, the J end by 3 bases, with 8 bases between. The CDR3 spans 13 residues. The germline V gene encodes CDR1 MNHEY and CDR2 SMNVEV (reference sequence). CDR3 in amino acids: CASSLQGSYEQYF. Here the CDR3 DNA reads TGTGCCAGCAGTTTACAGGGTAGCTACGAGCAGTACTTC.

This chain uses TRBV10-2 with TRBJ2-3; 7 nucleotides match TRBD2. The CDR3 sequence is 15 residues long. The junction had 4 bases not matched to a gene; V was cut back by 2 bases and J by 2 bases. The germline V gene encodes CDR1 WSHSY and CDR2 SAAADI. CDR3 sequence: CASSEGGRVTDTQYF. CDR3 DNA: TGCGCCAGCAGTGAGGGCGGGAGAGTCACAGATACGCAGTATTTT.

This clone was seen a handful of times. The chain recombines TRBV11-1 with TRBJ2-3; the D gene is possibly TRBD1 (5 bases). Germline V CDR1 and CDR2: SGHAT, FQDESV (reference sequence). Trimming shortened V by 6 bases and J by 6 bases, and 10 bases separated the two germline ends. The CDR3 runs to 12 residues. This chain's CDR3 is CASRRGSDTQYF. CDR3 bases: TGTGCCAGCAGAAGGGGCAGCGATACGCAGTATTTT.

J is TRBJ1-3 and V is TRBV18; D is uncertain. This CDR3 is built from 17 residues. Germline CDR1 reads KGHSH; CDR2 reads LQKENI. With 2 bases removed from V and 0 bases from J, the gap between germline ends came to 14 bases. The CDR3 bases are TGTGCCAGCTCACCAGCGAGTGGCAGAGGCTCTGGAAACACCATATATTTT. Translated: CASSPASGRGSGNTIYF.

The chain links TRBV18 to TRBJ1-1, with D hard to call. Trimming took 3 bases from V and 6 from J, leaving 8 bases between them. Germline assignment: CDR1 KGHSH and CDR2 LQKENI. This CDR3 contains 12 residues. As DNA, the CDR3 is TGTGCCAGCTCACCGTCCGGTCCTGAAGCTTTCTTT. Translated, it gives CASSPSGPEAFF.

This clone was seen once. The chain couples TRBV5-4 to TRBJ2-7, with TRBD2 as a possible D gene (6 bases). With 3 bases removed from V and 2 bases from J, the gap between germline ends came to 9 bases. Per the germline V gene, CDR1 is SGHNT and CDR2 is YYREEE (reference sequence). CDR3 length equals 13 residues. This CDR3 reads CASSSGTAYEQYF. In DNA form, the CDR3 reads TGTGCCAGCAGCTCCGGGACTGCCTACGAGCAGTACTTC.

The gene calls are TRBV7-2 and TRBJ2-1, with D perhaps matching TRBD2 (7 bases). Trimming removed 1 base from V and 4 bases from J, with 14 bases in between. The CDR3 sequence is 16 residues long. From germline, CDR1 is SGHTA and CDR2 FQGNSA. The CDR3 region is CASSLVARGAYNEQFF. CDR3 DNA: TGTGCCAGCAGCTTAGTCGCTCGGGGGGCTTACAATGAGCAGTTCTTC.

The chain is built from TRBV19 and TRBJ2-3, with a weak D call TRBD1 (5 bases). The V end was cut by 3 bases, the J end by 4 bases, with 20 bases between. Looked up from germline, CDR1 is LNHDA and CDR2 is SQIVND (reference sequence). This CDR3 has 17 residues. In nucleotides, the CDR3 is TGTGCCAGTAGTATTTCAGTGGGCAGGGATAGAGCAGATACGCAGTATTTT. This gives the protein CASSISVGRDRADTQYF.

V and J are TRBV10-3 and TRBJ2-1; TRBD1 aligns across 9 bases. The germline CDR1 and CDR2 sequences are ENHRY and SYGVKD. The CDR3 extends over 15 amino acids. V dropped 4 bases and J dropped 8; count of bases not matched to a gene: 9. The CDR3 region has the DNA TGTGCCATCAGTGGGGCGGGACAGGGCGAGTATGAGCAGTTCTTC. It codes for CAISGAGQGEYEQFF.

This sequence joins TRBV29-1 and TRBJ1-2, with a tentative D call TRBD1 (5 bases). The V gene's germline CDR1 is SQVTM and CDR2 ANQGSEA. Trimming took 2 bases from V and 4 from J, leaving 11 bases between them. The CDR3 contains 13 residues. The CDR3 coding sequence is TGCAGCGTTGAATCGGGGGTCAGCTATGGCTACACCTTC. It is translated as CSVESGVSYGYTF.

The chain has TRBV4-3 and TRBJ1-5; 8 bases fit TRBD1. Germline-derived CDR1 and CDR2 are LGHNA and YSLEER. Trimming took 1 base from V and 7 from J; bases not matched to a gene: 9. The CDR3 loop spans 16 amino acids. CDR3 sequence (DNA): TGCGCCAGCAGCCAAGGTCAAGGACAGGGCGGCCAGCCCCAGCATTTT. Translated, it gives CASSQGQGQGGQPQHF.

The V and J genes are TRBV2 and TRBJ2-3; the match to TRBD2 covers 9 bases. Per the germline V gene, CDR1 is SNHLY and CDR2 is FYNNEI. CDR3 length: 15 amino acids. V was pared by 2 bases and J by 2 bases, with 2 bases of the junction left unmatched. CDR3 protein: CASSELAGSTDTQYF. CDR3 in DNA: TGTGCCAGCAGTGAACTAGCGGGGTCCACAGATACGCAGTATTTT.

The rearrangement links TRBV9 to TRBJ2-5; TRBD2 agrees at 10 bases. This CDR3 has 15 residues. The germline V gene encodes CDR1 SGDLS and CDR2 YYNGEE. Trimming at V came to 4 bases and at J to 5 bases, leaving 8 bases not matched to a gene. This CDR3 is CASSPTRTSGETQYF. The CDR3 bases are TGTGCCAGCAGCCCGACCCGGACTAGCGGCGAGACCCAGTACTTC.

In the case of this clone: One end of the junction varies from germline; a read error may be responsible. The V call is TRBV5-1, the J call TRBJ1-2; TRBD1 is a possible D gene (6 bases). CDR3 length: 13 residues. Germline-derived CDR1 and CDR2 are SGHRS and YFSETQ. The CDR3 nucleotides read TGCGCCAGCAGGGACAGCTTCCCTATCCCCCTCCAGTTC. Encoded protein: CASRDSFPIPLQF. Drawing the rest from reference TRBV5-1 and TRBJ1-2, the complete variable domain is KAGVTQTPRYLIKTRGQQVTLSCSPISGHRSVSWYQQTPGQGLQFLFEYFSETQRNKGNFPGRFSGRQFSNSRSEMNVSTLELGDSALYLCASRDSFPIPLQFGSGTRLTVV.

The rearrangement joins TRBV6-1 to TRBJ2-7, with 8 bases fitting TRBD1. Per the germline V gene, CDR1 is MNHNS and CDR2 is SASEGT. Trimming cost V 4 bases and J 5 bases; bases outside gene matches: 13. The CDR3 extends over 16 amino acids. CDR3 sequence (DNA): TGTGCCAGCAGTGGGACAGGGCTCATAAGGGTCCACGAGCAGTACTTC. Translation gives CASSGTGLIRVHEQYF.

This chain connects TRBV11-3 to TRBJ2-5; 12 nucleotides agree with TRBD2. V gave up 5 bases and J gave up 0 bases; unmatched junction bases: 10. This CDR3 has 18 amino acids. Per germline, CDR1 SGHNT and CDR2 YENEEA. As DNA, the CDR3 is TGTGCCAGCAGCCGACAGACTAGCGGGGGCCGGTACCAAGAGACCCAGTACTTC. This gives the protein CASSRQTSGGRYQETQYF.

This chain connects TRBV5-1 to TRBJ2-1; 11 nucleotides line up with TRBD2. CDR1 SGHRS and CDR2 YFSETQ come from the germline V gene. Trimming at V came to 1 base and at J to 0 bases, leaving 12 bases not matched to a gene. There are 20 residues in the CDR3. The CDR3, as DNA: TGCGCCAGCAGCTTGACTAGCGGGGGCGAAAGTAGTAGCTCCTACAATGAGCAGTTCTTC. Encoded protein: CASSLTSGGESSSSYNEQFF.